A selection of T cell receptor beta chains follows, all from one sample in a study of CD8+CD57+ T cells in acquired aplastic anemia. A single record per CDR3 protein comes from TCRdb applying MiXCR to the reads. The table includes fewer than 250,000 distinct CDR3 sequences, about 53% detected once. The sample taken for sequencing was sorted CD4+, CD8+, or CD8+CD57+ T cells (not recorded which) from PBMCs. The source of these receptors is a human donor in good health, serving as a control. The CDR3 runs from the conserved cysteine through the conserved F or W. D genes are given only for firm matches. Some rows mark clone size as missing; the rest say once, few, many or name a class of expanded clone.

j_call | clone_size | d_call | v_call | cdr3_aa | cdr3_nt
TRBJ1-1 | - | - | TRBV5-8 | CASSVATMGGEAFF | TGTGCCAGCAGCGTAGCTACTATGGGGGGTGAAGCTTTCTTT
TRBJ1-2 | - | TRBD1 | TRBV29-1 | CSAGQGRSPLNYGYTF | TGCAGCGCCGGACAGGGACGATCACCGCTTAACTATGGCTACACCTTC
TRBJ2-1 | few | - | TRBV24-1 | CATKAEGEQFF | TGTGCCACCAAGGCAGAGGGTGAGCAGTTCTTC
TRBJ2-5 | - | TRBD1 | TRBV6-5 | CASSYPGQGVRYQETQYF | TGTGCCAGCAGTTACCCCGGACAGGGGGTTCGGTACCAAGAGACCCAGTACTTC
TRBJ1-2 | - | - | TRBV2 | CASSEAAWDTF | TGTGCCAGCAGTGAGGCGGCATGGGACACCTTC
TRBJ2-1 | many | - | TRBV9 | CASSVGGSTQGEQFF | TGTGCCAGCAGCGTAGGAGGCTCTACACAAGGTGAGCAGTTCTTC
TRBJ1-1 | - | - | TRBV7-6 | CASSLAVWQRNTEAFF | TGTGCCAGCAGCTTAGCGGTATGGCAGCGGAACACTGAAGCTTTCTTT
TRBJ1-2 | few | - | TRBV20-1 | CSASAGGYTF | TGCAGTGCTAGCGCAGGGGGCTACACCTTC
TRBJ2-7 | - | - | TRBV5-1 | CASSLPGDEQYF | TGCGCCAGCTCTCTCCCCGGGGACGAGCAGTACTTC
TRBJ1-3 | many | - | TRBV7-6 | CASSGDPRTGNTIYF | TGTGCCAGCTCGGGGGACCCTAGAACTGGAAACACCATATATTTT
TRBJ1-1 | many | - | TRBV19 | CASSIAAAMNTEAFF | TGTGCCAGTAGTATAGCGGCAGCCATGAACACTGAAGCTTTCTTT
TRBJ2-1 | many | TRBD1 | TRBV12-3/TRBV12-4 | CASNPNRGNEQFF | TGTGCCAGCAACCCTAACAGGGGGAATGAGCAGTTCTTC
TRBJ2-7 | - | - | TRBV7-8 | CASSLEVRYEQYF | TGTGCCAGCAGCTTAGAGGTGAGGTACGAGCAGTACTTC
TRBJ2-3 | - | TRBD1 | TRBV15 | CATSILGDRVEDTQYF | TGTGCCACCAGCATCCTTGGGGACAGGGTCGAAGATACGCAGTATTTT
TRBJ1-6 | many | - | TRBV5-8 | CASSSSVSSYNSPLHF | TGTGCCAGCAGCTCCAGTGTGAGCTCCTATAATTCACCCCTCCACTTT
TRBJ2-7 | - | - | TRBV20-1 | CSARGSVEQYF | TGCAGTGCTAGGGGCAGTGTTGAGCAGTACTTC
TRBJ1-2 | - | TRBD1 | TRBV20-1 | CSARGEGGSYGYTF | TGCAGTGCTAGGGGGGAAGGGGGCTCCTATGGCTACACCTTC
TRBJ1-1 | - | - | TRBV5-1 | CASRPGVGNTEAFF | TGCGCCAGCCGGCCAGGGGTGGGGAACACTGAAGCTTTCTTT
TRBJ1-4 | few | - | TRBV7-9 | CASSFWSTTNEKLFF | TGTGCCAGCAGCTTTTGGAGTACAACTAATGAAAAACTGTTTTTT
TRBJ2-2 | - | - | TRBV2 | CASTPRGTGELFF | TGTGCCAGCACTCCGAGGGGCACCGGGGAGCTGTTTTTT
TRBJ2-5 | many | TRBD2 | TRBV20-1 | CSARGTSGGVRETQYF | TGCAGTGCTAGAGGGACTAGTGGAGGGGTCCGGGAGACCCAGTACTTC
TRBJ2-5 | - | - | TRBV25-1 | CASRTVWDKEETQYF | TGTGCCAGCAGGACCGTCTGGGACAAGGAAGAGACCCAGTACTTC
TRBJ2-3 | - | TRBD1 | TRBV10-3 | CAISGGTGTSTDTQYF | TGTGCCATCAGTGGCGGGACAGGGACGAGCACAGATACGCAGTATTTT
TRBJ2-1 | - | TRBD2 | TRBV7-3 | CASSRLAGDNNEQFF | TGTGCCAGCAGCCGTCTAGCGGGGGACAACAATGAGCAGTTCTTC
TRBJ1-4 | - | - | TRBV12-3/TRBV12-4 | CASSPDGGSYNEKLFF | TGTGCCAGCAGCCCGGATGGAGGCAGCTACAATGAAAAACTGTTTTTT
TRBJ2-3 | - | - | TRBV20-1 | CSTFEEGTQYF | TGCAGTACCTTTGAAGAGGGTACGCAGTATTTT
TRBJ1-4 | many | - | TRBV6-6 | CASSYEGRVILF | TGTGCCAGCAGTTATGAAGGAAGGGTTATCCTTTTT
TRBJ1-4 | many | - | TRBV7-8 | CASSPRVWTTNEKLFF | TGTGCCAGCAGCCCGCGAGTGTGGACAACTAATGAAAAACTGTTTTTT
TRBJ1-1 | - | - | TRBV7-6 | CASSPRPNTEAFF | TGTGCCAGCAGTCCCAGGCCGAACACTGAAGCTTTCTTT
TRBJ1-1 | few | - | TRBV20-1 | CSARKTDTEAFF | TGCAGTGCTAGAAAGACAGACACTGAAGCTTTCTTT
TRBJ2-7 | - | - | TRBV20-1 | CSAGAGTLYEQYF | TGCAGTGCTGGGGCCGGGACACTCTACGAGCAGTACTTC
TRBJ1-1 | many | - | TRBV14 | CASSQDLNTEAFF | TGTGCCAGCAGCCAAGATTTAAACACTGAAGCTTTCTTT
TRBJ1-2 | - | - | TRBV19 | CASSMGRGGYTF | TGTGCCAGTAGTATGGGGAGGGGAGGCTACACCTTC
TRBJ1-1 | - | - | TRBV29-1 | CSVEIDFYNEQFFGPGTEAFF | -
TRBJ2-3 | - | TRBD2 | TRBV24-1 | CAITSGSTDTQYF | TGTGCCATTACTAGCGGGAGTACAGATACGCAGTATTTT
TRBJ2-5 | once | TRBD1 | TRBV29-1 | CSVVWGTVGGETQYF | TGCAGCGTTGTGTGGGGGACAGTTGGGGGAGAGACCCAGTACTTC
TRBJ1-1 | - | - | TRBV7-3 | CASSLLGEMFSEAFF | TGTGCCAGCAGCTTACTAGGGGAGATGTTCTCTGAAGCTTTCTTT
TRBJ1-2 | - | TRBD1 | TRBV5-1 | CASSLGTGAGYTF | TGCGCCAGCAGCTTGGGGACAGGGGCTGGCTACACCTTC
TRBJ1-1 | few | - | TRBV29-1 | CSVLGVGTEAFF | TGCAGCGTACTAGGGGTGGGTACTGAAGCTTTCTTT
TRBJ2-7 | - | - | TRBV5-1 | CASSLECEQYF | TGCGCCAGCAGTTTGGAATGCGAGCAGTACTTC
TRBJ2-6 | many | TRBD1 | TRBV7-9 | CASSSLRQGAGANVLTF | TGTGCCAGCAGCTCCCTCCGACAGGGGGCTGGGGCCAACGTCCTGACTTTC